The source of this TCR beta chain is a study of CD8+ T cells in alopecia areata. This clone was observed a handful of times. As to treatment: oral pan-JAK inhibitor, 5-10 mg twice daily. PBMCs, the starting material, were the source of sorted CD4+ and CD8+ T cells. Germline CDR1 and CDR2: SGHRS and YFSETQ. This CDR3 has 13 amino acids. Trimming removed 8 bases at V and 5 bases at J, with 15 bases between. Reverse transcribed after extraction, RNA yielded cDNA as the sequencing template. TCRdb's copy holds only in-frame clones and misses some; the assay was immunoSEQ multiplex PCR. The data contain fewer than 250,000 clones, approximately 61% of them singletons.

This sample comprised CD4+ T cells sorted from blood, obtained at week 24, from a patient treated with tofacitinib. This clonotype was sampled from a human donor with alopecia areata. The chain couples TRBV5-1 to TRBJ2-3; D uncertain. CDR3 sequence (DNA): TGCGCCAGTTGGCTCCCTCCGGAAGATACGCAGTATTTT. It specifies CASWLPPEDTQYF.